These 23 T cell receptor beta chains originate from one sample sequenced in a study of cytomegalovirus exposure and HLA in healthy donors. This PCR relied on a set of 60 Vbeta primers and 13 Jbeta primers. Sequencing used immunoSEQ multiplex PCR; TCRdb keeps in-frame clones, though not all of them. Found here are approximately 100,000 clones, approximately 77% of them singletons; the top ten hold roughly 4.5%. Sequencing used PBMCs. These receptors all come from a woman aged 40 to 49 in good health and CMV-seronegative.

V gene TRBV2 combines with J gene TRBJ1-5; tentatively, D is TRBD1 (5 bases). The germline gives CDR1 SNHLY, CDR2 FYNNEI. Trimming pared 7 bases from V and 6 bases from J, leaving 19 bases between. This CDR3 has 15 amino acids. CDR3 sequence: CASTETGGHGQPQHF. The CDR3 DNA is TGTGCCAGCACCGAAACCGGGGGTCATGGTCAGCCCCAGCATTTT.

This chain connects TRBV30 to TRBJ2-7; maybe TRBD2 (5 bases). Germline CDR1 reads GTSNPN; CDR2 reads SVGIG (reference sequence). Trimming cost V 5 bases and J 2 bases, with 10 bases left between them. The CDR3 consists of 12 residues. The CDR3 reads CAWGLLTYEQYF. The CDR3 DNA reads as TGTGCCTGGGGACTCCTTACCTACGAGCAGTACTTC.

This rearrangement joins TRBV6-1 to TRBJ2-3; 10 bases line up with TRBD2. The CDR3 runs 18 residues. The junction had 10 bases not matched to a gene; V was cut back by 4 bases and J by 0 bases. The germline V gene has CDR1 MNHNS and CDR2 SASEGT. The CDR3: CASSGALAGSSSTDTQYF. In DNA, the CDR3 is TGTGCCAGCAGTGGTGCACTAGCGGGGTCTTCTAGCACAGATACGCAGTATTTT.

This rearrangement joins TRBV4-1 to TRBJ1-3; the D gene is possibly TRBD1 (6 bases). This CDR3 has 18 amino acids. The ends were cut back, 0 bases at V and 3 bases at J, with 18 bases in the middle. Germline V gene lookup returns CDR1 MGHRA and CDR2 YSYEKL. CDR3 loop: CASSQDSGRGGGGNTIYF. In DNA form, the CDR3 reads TGCGCCAGCAGCCAAGATTCGGGCAGGGGCGGAGGTGGAAACACCATATATTTT.

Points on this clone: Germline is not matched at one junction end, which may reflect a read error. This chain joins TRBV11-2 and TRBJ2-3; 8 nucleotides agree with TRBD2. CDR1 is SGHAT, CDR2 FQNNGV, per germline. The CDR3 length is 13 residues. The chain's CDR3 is CASSPPGTSRPNF. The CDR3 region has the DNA TGTGCCAGCAGCCCCCCTGGGACTAGTCGGCCGAATTTT.

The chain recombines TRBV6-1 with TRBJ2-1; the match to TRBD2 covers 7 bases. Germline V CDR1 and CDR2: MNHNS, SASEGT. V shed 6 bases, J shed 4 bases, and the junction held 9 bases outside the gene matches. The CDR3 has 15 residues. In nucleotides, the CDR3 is TGTGCCAGCAGCCCGGGGGGACCCCGATACAATGAGCAGTTCTTC. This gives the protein CASSPGGPRYNEQFF.

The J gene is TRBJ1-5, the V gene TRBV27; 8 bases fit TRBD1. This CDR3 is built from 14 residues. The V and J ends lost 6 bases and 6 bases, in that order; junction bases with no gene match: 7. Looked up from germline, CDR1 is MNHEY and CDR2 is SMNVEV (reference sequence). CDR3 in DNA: TGTGCCAGCAGGGACAGGGAGAGAAGTCAGCCCCAGCATTTT. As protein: CASRDRERSQPQHF.

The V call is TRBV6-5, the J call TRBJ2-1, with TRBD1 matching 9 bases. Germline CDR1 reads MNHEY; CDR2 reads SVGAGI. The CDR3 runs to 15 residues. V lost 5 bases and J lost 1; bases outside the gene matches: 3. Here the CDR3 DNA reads TGTGCCAGCAGTGGGGGACAGGGATCCTACAATGAGCAGTTCTTC. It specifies CASSGGQGSYNEQFF.

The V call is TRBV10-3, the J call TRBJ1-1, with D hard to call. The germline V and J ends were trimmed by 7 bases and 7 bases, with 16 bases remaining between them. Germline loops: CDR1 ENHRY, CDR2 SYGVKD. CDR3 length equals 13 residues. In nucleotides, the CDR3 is TGTGCCATCAAGACTCTGGAAAACGTTGAAGCTTTCTTT. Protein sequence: CAIKTLENVEAFF.

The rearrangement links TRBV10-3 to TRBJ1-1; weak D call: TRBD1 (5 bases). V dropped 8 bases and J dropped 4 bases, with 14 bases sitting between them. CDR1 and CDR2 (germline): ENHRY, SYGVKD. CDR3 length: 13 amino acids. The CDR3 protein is CAIGRGGSTEAFF. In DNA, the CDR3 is TGTGCCATCGGGCGGGGCGGGAGCACTGAAGCTTTCTTT.

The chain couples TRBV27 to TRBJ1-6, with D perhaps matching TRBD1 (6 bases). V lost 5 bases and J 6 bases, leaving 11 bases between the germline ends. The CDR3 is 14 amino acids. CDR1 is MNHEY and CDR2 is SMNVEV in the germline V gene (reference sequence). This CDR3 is CASSRTDTNSPLHF. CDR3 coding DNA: TGTGCCAGCAGTCGGACAGACACTAATTCACCCCTCCACTTT.

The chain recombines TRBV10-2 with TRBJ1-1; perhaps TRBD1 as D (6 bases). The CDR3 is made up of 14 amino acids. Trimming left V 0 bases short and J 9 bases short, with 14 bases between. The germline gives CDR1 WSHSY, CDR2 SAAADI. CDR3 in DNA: TGCGCCAGCAGTGAGTCGGGAGGGGGGAGAAAAGCTTTCTTT. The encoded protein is CASSESGGGRKAFF.

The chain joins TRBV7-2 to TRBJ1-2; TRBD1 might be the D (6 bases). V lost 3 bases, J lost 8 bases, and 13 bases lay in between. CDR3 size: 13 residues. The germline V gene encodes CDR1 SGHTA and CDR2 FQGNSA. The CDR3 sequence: CASSFAGATGYTF. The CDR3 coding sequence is TGTGCCAGCAGCTTCGCGGGGGCTACAGGCTACACCTTC.

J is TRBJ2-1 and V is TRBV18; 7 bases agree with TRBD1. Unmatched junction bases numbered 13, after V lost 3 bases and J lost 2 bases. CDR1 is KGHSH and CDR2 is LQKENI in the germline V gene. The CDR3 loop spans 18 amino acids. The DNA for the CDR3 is TGTGCCAGCTCACCCGACAACAGGGGAAGCGGCACCTACAATGAGCAGTTCTTC. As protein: CASSPDNRGSGTYNEQFF.

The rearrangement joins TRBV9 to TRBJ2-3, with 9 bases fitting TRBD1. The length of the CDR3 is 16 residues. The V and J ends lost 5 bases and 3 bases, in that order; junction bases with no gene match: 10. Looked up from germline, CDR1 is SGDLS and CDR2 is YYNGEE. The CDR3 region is CASSQTGTGITDTQYF. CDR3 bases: TGTGCCAGCAGTCAGACCGGGACAGGGATAACAGATACGCAGTATTTT.

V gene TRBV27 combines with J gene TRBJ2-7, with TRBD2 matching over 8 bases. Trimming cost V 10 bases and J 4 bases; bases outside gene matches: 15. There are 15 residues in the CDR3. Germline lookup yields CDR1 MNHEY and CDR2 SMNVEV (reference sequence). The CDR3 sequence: CATKAGAQVPYEQYF. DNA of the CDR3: TGTGCCACGAAAGCGGGGGCCCAGGTCCCATACGAGCAGTACTTC.

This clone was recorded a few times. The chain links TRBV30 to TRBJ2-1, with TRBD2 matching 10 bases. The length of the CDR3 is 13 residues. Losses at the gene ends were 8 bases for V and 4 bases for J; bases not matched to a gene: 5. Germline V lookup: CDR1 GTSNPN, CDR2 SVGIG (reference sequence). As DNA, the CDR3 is TGTGCCGGTGAGCGGGGGGGTTACAATGAGCAGTTCTTC. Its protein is CAGERGGYNEQFF.

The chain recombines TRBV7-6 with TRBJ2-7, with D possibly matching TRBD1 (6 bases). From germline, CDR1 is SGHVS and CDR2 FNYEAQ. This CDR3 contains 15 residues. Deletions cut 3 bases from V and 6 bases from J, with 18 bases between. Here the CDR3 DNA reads TGTGCCAGCAGCTTGGAGGCAGGGGCTTCCCTCGAGCAGTACTTC. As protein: CASSLEAGASLEQYF.

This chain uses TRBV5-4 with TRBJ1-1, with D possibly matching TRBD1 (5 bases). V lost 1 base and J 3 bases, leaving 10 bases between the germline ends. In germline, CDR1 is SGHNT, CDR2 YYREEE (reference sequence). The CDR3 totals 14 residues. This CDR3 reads CASSLWGEDTEAFF. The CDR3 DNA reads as TGTGCCAGCAGCTTGTGGGGGGAGGACACTGAAGCTTTCTTT.

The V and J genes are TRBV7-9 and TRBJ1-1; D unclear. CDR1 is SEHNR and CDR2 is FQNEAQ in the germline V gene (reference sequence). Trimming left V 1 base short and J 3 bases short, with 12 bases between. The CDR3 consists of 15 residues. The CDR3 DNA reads TGTGCCAGCAGCTTAGAGATGGGTCAGGACACTGAAGCTTTCTTT. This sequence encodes CASSLEMGQDTEAFF. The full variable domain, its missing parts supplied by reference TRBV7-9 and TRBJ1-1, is DTGVSQNPRHKITKRGQNVTFRCDPISEHNRLYWYRQTLGQGPEFLTYFQNEAQLEKSRLLSDRFSAERPKGSFSTLEIQRTEQGDSAMYLCASSLEMGQDTEAFFGQGTRLTVV.

The CDR3 protein is CASARQGMDTQYF. The CDR3 bases are TGCGCCAGCGCCAGACAGGGAATGGATACGCAGTATTTT. This sequence joins TRBV10-1 and TRBJ2-3; 7 bases are a match to TRBD1. Germline values: CDR1 WNHNN, CDR2 SYGVQD (reference sequence). This CDR3 spans 13 amino acids. The V segment lost 8 bases and the J segment 6 bases; nucleotides outside the gene matches: 8.

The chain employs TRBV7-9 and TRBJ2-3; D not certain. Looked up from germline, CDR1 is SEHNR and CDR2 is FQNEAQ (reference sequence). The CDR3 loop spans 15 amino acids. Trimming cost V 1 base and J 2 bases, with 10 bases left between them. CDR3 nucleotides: TGTGCCAGCAGCTTAGGTTCGGGTATCACAGATACGCAGTATTTT. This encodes CASSLGSGITDTQYF.

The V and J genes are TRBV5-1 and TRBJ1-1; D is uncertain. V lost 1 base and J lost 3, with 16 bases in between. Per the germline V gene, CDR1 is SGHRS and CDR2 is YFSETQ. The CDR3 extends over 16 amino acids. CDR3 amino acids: CASSLRGHFGDTEAFF. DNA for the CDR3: TGCGCCAGCAGCTTGAGAGGGCACTTCGGGGACACTGAAGCTTTCTTT.